This entry features one T cell receptor beta chain sequence. The antigen is not known. The assay was immunoSEQ multiplex PCR, and TCRdb's table has in-frame clones only and misses some. The table shows tens of thousands of clones, with 90% occurring only once. The data were taken from a study of brain T cells in children with intractable seizures. General study results and limits: Viral specificity was inferred only from CDR3 similarity; HCMV serostatus was unknown. Absence of clones before surgery may stem from lower sequencing depth.

Before surgery, patients took at least one anti-epileptic drug. The CDR3 sequence is 11 residues long. This chain uses TRBV12-2 with TRBJ1-2; the table calls TRBD1, which could not be checked here. TRBV12-2 has pseudogene status. The receptor's source is a girl aged 2 to 9 with tuberous sclerosis and intractable seizures. Sample: peripheral blood, taken at surgery. The DNA for the CDR3 is TGTGCAAGTCGCTTGGGACAGGGAGAGAACTTC. Translating it yields CASRLGQGENF.